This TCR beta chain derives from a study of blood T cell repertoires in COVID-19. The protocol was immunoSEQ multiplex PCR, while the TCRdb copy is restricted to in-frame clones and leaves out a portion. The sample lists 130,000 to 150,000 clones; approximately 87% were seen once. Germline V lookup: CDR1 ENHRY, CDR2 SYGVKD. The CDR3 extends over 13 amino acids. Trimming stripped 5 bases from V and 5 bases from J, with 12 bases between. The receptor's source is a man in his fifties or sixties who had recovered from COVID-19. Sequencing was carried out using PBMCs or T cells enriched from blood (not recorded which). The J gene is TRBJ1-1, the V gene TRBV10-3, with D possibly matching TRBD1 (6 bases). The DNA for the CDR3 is TGTGCCATCAGTTCCCAGGGGACGACTGAAGCTTTCTTT. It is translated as CAISSQGTTEAFF.